This T cell receptor (beta chain) came from a study of control samples from healthy donors and cancer patients. Deletions cut 2 bases from V and 1 base from J, with 11 bases between. The CDR3 has 15 residues. Germline-derived CDR1 and CDR2 are PRHDT and FYEKMQ (reference sequence). Generated by immunoSEQ multiplex PCR, the TCRdb table keeps only in-frame clones and is missing some. This table holds some 4,000 clones, around three quarters found once. V and J are TRBV13 and TRBJ2-5; possible D gene TRBD2, 7 bases. This receptor was taken from a female donor with melanoma. Sequenced material: formalin-fixed, paraffin-embedded tissue. The CDR3 DNA is TGTGCCAGCAGCTTATTCGGGGGGCCCCAAGAGACCCAGTACTTC. As protein: CASSLFGGPQETQYF.